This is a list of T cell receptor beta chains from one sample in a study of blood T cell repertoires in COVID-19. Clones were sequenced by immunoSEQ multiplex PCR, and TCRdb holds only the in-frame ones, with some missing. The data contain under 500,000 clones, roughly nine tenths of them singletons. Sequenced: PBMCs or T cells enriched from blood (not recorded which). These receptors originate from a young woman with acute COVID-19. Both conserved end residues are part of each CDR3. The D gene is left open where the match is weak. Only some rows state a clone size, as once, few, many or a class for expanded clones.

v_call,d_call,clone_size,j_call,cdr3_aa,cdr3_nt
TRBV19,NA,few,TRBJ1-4,CASSTQASRMEKLFF,TGTGCCAGTAGTACCCAGGCCTCCCGAATGGAAAAACTGTTTTTT
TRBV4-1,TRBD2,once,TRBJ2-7,CASSQVGSGAYEQYF,TGCGCCAGCAGCCAAGTCGGTAGCGGGGCCTACGAGCAGTACTTC
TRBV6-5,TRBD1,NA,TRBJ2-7,CASRGTGTNEQYF,TGTGCCAGCAGGGGGACAGGGACCAACGAGCAGTACTTC
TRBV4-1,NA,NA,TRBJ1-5,CASSQEFNGASNQPQHF,TGCGCCAGCAGCCAAGAGTTTAATGGGGCCAGCAATCAGCCCCAGCATTTT
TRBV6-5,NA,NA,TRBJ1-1,CASSYSDSEAFF,TGTGCCAGCAGTTACTCAGACAGCGAAGCTTTCTTT
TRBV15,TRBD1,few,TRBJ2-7,CATSRGQGNYEQYF,TGTGCCACCAGCAGGGGACAGGGAAACTACGAGCAGTACTTC
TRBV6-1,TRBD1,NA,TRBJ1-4,CASSGTGGWVGEKLFF,TGTGCCAGCAGTGGGACAGGGGGTTGGGTGGGTGAAAAACTGTTTTTT
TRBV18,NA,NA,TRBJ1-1,CASSPRSADREAFF,TGTGCCAGCTCACCGCGGTCCGCCGACAGAGAAGCTTTCTTT
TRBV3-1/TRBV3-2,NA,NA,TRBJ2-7,CASSQEAAYEQYF,TGTGCCAGCAGCCAAGAGGCCGCCTACGAGCAGTACTTC
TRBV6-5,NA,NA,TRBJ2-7,CASSRNRDLYEQYF,TGTGCCAGCAGCCGAAACAGGGATCTCTACGAGCAGTACTTC
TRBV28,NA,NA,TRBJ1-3,CASSYQGSGNTIYF,TGTGCCAGCAGTTACCAGGGGTCTGGAAACACCATATATTTT
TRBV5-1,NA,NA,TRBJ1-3,CASSADSGNTIYF,TGCGCCAGCAGCGCAGACTCTGGAAACACCATATATTTT
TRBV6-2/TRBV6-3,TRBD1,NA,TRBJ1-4,CASSSRDRANEKLFF,TGTGCCAGCAGCTCCCGGGACAGGGCTAATGAAAAACTGTTTTTT
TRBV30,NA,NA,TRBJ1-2,CAWSVRSSGGGYTF,TGTGCCTGGAGTGTACGCAGCTCCGGAGGTGGCTACACCTTC
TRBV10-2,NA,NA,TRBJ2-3,CASSGGPEPSTDTQYF,TGCGCCAGCAGTGGAGGGCCAGAACCTAGCACAGATACGCAGTATTTT
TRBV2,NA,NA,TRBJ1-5,CASSPQGVSNQPQHF,TGTGCCAGCAGTCCGCAGGGTGTTAGCAATCAGCCCCAGCATTTT
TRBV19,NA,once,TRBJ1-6,CASSRDIGNSPLHF,TGTGCCAGTTCCCGGGACATTGGTAATTCACCCCTCCACTTT
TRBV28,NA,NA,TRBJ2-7,CASSLLGGEQYF,TGTGCCAGCAGTTTATTGGGGGGCGAGCAGTACTTC
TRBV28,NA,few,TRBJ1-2,CASSLQDYGYTF,TGTGCCAGCAGCCTACAGGACTATGGCTACACCTTC
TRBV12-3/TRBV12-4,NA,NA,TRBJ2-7,CASSNPPGYEQYF,TGTGCCAGCAGTAACCCCCCAGGCTACGAGCAGTACTTC
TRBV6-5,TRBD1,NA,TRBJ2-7,CASTGDRVGEQYF,TGTGCCAGCACCGGGGACAGGGTAGGCGAGCAGTACTTC
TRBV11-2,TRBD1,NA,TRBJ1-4,CASRSGTAYEKLFF,TGTGCCAGCAGGTCCGGGACAGCTTATGAAAAACTGTTTTTT
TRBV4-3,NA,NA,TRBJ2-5,CASSHLDSQETQYF,TGCGCCAGCAGCCATCTCGACAGTCAAGAGACCCAGTACTTC
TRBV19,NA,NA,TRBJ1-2,CASSIILGGGYTF,TGTGCCAGTAGTATCATTCTGGGGGGTGGCTACACCTTC
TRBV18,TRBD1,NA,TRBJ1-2,CASQSQKGTGERYTF,TGTGCCAGCCAGTCCCAGAAAGGGACAGGGGAACGCTACACCTTC
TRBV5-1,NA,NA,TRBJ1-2,CASSFGGGNGYTF,TGCGCCAGCAGCTTTGGGGGAGGCAATGGCTACACCTTC
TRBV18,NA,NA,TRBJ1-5,CASSPGDGNQPQHF,TGTGCCAGCTCCCCCGGGGATGGCAATCAGCCCCAGCATTTT
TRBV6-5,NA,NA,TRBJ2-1,CASSYDSPSYNEQFF,TGTGCCAGCAGCTATGACTCTCCTTCCTACAATGAGCAGTTCTTC
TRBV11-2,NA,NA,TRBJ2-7,CASSLGRSYEQYF,TGTGCCAGCAGCTTAGGTCGCTCCTACGAGCAGTACTTC
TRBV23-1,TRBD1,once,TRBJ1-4,CASSLARGHPEEEKLFF,TGCGCCAGCAGTCTGGCCAGGGGGCACCCAGAGGAGGAAAAACTGTTTTTT
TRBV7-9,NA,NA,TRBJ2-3,CASSVLRGDTQYF,TGTGCCAGCAGCGTCCTTAGGGGGGATACGCAGTATTTT
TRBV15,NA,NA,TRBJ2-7,CATSRGGGLYEQYF,TGTGCCACCAGCAGAGGAGGAGGCCTCTACGAGCAGTACTTC
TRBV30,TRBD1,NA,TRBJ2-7,CAWASMDRDHEQYF,TGTGCCTGGGCCTCTATGGACAGGGACCACGAGCAGTACTTC
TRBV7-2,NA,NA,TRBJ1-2,CASSLGGPGYTF,TGTGCCAGCAGCTTAGGGGGCCCTGGCTACACCTTC
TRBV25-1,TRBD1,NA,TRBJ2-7,CASVRTGHSYEQYF,TGTGCCAGCGTCCGGACAGGCCACTCCTACGAGCAGTACTTC
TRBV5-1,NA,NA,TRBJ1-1,CASSLRGSTEAFF,TGCGCCAGCAGCTTGAGGGGGTCGACTGAAGCTTTCTTT
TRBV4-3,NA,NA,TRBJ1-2,CASSPQTDRNYGYTF,TGCGCCAGCAGCCCCCAGACAGATCGTAACTATGGCTACACCTTC
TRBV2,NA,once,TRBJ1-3,CASSEGRNSGNTIYF,TGTGCCAGCAGTGAAGGCAGGAACTCTGGAAACACCATATATTTT
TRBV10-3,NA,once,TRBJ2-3,CAISVSQGGTDTQYF,TGTGCCATCAGTGTTAGCCAGGGTGGCACAGATACGCAGTATTTT
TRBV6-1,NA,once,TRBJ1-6,CASSEVPIVSSYNSPLHF,TGTGCCAGCAGTGAAGTTCCTATAGTGAGCTCCTATAATTCACCCCTCCACTTT
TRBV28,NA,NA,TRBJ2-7,CASSLRGPWSRDPYEQYF,TGTGCCAGCAGTTTAAGGGGTCCGTGGTCGCGGGATCCGTACGAGCAGTACTTC
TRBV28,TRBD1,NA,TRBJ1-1,CASSLNRGTEAFF,TGTGCCAGCAGTTTAAACAGGGGGACTGAAGCTTTCTTT
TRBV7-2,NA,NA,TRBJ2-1,CASSHDISRLRPGGQFF,TGTGCCAGCAGCCACGACATCTCTAGGCTTCGGCCCGGGGGGCAGTTCTTC
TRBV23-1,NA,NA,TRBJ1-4,CASNPGNEKLFF,TGCGCCAGCAATCCCGGTAATGAAAAACTGTTTTTT
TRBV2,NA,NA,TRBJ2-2,CASIYTGSGELFF,TGTGCCAGCATATACACAGGGTCCGGGGAGCTGTTTTTT
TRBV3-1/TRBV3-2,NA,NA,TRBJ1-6,CASSPQGNSPLHF,TGTGCCAGCAGCCCCCAGGGGAACTCACCCCTCCACTTT